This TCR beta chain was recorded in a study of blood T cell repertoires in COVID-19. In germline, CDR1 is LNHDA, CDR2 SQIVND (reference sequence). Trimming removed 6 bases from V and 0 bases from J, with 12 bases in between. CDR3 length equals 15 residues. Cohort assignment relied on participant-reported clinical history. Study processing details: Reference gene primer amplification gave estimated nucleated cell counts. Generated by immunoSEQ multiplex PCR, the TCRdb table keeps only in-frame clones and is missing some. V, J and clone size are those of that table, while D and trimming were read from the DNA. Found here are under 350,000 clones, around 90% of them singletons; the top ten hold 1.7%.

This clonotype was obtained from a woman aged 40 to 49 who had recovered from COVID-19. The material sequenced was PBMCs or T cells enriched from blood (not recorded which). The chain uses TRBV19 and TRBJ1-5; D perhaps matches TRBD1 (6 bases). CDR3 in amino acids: CASSQQGYSNQPQHF. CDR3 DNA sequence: TGTGCCAGTAGCCAACAGGGCTATAGCAATCAGCCCCAGCATTTT.